The 14 T cell receptor beta chains below all came from one sample that was sequenced in a study of molecular identifiers for immune sequencing clone quantification. One entry per CDR3 protein, called by TCRdb with MiXCR from the PCR reads. Counted here are some 100,000 distinct CDR3 sequences, roughly 38% occurring once; the ten biggest clones make up about 4.2%. Specimen: naive CD8+ T cells from blood, with Jurkat cell RNA spiked in. Regarding subset: FACS-sorted CD8+CD4-CCR7+CD45RA+ naive T cells. The origin of the receptors is a human donor in good health. Some libraries in this study had Jurkat cell RNA spiked in.

Regarding this clonotype: This may stem from a read error, because a much larger clone lies one nucleotide away. This rearrangement joins TRBV19 to TRBJ2-1; no reliable D call. CDR3 length equals 13 residues. Germline V lookup: CDR1 LNHDA, CDR2 SQIVND (reference sequence). This chain's CDR3 is CASGIQGPDEQFF. CDR3 nucleotide sequence: TGTGCCAGTGGTATCCAAGGTCCCGATGAGCAGTTCTTC. Full variable domain (missing parts from reference TRBV19 and TRBJ2-1): DGGITQSPKYLFRKEGQNVTLSCEQNLNHDAMYWYRQDPGQGLRLIYYSQIVNDFQKGDIAEGYSVSREKKESFPLTVTSAQKNPTAFYLCASGIQGPDEQFFGPGTRLTVL.

This CDR3 is CASSPIGISYEQYF. CDR3 in DNA: TGTGCCAGCAGCCCAATCGGAATTTCCTACGAGCAGTACTTC. The chain uses TRBV7-9 and TRBJ2-7; D gene ambiguous. The CDR3 runs 14 residues. Germline V gene data show CDR1 as SEHNR and CDR2 as FQNEAQ (reference sequence). V gave up 5 bases and J gave up 1 base, with 12 bases separating them.

This clonotype showed up just a few times. The chain joins TRBV21-1 to TRBJ1-1. TRBV21-1 has pseudogene status. The length of the CDR3 is 15 residues. The CDR3 region is CASSKDRCGDTEAFF. Here the CDR3 DNA reads TGTGCCAGCAGCAAAGATAGGTGCGGAGACACTGAAGCTTTCTTT.

At least ten counts were recorded for this clonotype. The J gene is TRBJ2-1, the V gene TRBV6-4; TRBD2 matches 9 bases. Germline V gene data show CDR1 as MRHNA and CDR2 as SNTAGT. This CDR3 comprises 14 residues. V shed 4 bases, J shed 4 bases, and the junction held 2 bases outside the gene matches. The CDR3 coding sequence is TGTGCCAGCAGTGTCCTAGCGGGGTACAATGAGCAGTTCTTC. This translates into CASSVLAGYNEQFF.

Comments on this clonotype: It is likely a read error, because the conserved phenylalanine at the end of the CDR3 is missing. The DNA is omitted, as the CDR3 cannot be located on it reliably, and the CDR3 follows TCRdb's listing. The V call is TRBV11-1, the J call TRBJ2-7; the DNA was not compared with TRBD2, the D call given in the table. The germline gives CDR1 SGHAT, CDR2 FQDESV (reference sequence). The CDR3 totals 15 residues, both ends included. CDR3 amino acids: CASSRLAGGAYEQCL.

This chain uses TRBV20-1 with TRBJ2-5; perhaps TRBD1 as D (6 bases). Germline V gives CDR1 DFQATT, CDR2 SNEGSKA (reference sequence). CDR3 length: 14 amino acids. The V and J ends lost 2 bases and 5 bases respectively, with 15 bases between them. The CDR3 sequence is CSARSPGAWETQYF. CDR3 coding DNA: TGCAGTGCTAGATCGCCAGGGGCCTGGGAGACCCAGTACTTC.

This clonotype was seen ten or more times. The chain carries TRBV28 and TRBJ1-4; TRBD1 is a possible D gene (5 bases). Germline assignment: CDR1 MDHEN and CDR2 SYDVKM. There are 14 residues in the CDR3. Trimming stripped 3 bases from V and 4 bases from J, with 9 bases between. The CDR3 sequence is CASSFEGFNEKLFF. The CDR3 nucleotides are TGTGCCAGCAGTTTCGAGGGGTTTAATGAAAAACTGTTTTTT.

Of note for this clonotype: A much larger clone lies a single base off, so this may be a read error. The CDR3 loop is CSVDSNTGELLF. CDR3 nucleotides: TGCAGCGTTGACTCGAACACCGGGGAGCTGTTATTT. The rearrangement uses TRBV29-1 and TRBJ2-2; D may be TRBD2 (5 bases). Germline V gene data show CDR1 as SQVTM and CDR2 as ANQGSEA. The CDR3 consists of 12 residues.

The rearrangement uses TRBV7-8 and TRBJ2-3; TRBD1 is a possible D gene (5 bases). The V and J ends lost 3 bases and 0 bases respectively, with 13 bases between them. The germline V gene has CDR1 SGHVS and CDR2 FQNEAQ. The CDR3 length is 16 residues. The CDR3 loop reads CASSFSGPSSTDTQYF. CDR3 DNA: TGTGCCAGCAGCTTTTCAGGGCCCTCGAGCACAGATACGCAGTATTTT.

Regarding this clonotype: The CDR3 ends on some other residue instead of the conserved phenylalanine or tryptophan, so this is likely a read error. The rearrangement links TRBV9 to TRBJ2-3; 9 positions match TRBD2. Germline V gene sequence: CDR1 SGDLS, CDR2 YYNGEE. This CDR3 is 15 amino acids long. V gave up 0 bases and J gave up 5 bases; unmatched junction bases: 4. In nucleotides, the CDR3 is TGTGCCAGCAGCGTAGCGGGAGCGGGGGGAGATACGCAGTATTAT. Translating it yields CASSVAGAGGDTQYY.

This clonotype was seen many times. The gene calls are TRBV7-2 and TRBJ1-3; TRBD1 agrees at 10 bases. With V trimmed by 4 bases and J by 2 bases, 2 bases remained unmatched. This CDR3 has 15 amino acids. CDR1 is SGHTA and CDR2 is FQGNSA in the germline V gene. The chain's CDR3 is CASSWDRGPGNTIYF. DNA for the CDR3: TGTGCCAGCAGCTGGGACAGGGGTCCTGGAAACACCATATATTTT.

The chain links TRBV3-1 to TRBJ1-4, with a weak D call TRBD1 (5 bases). The CDR3 sequence is 18 residues long. Germline CDR1 and CDR2: LGHDT and YNNKEL (reference sequence). V lost 0 bases and J lost 10, with 24 bases in between. The CDR3, as DNA: TGTGCCAGCAGCCAAGACATAATGGGCCAGGGCCGGTCTCGAAAACTGTTTTTT. Residues: CASSQDIMGQGRSRKLFF.

This clonotype was recorded many times. The rearrangement joins TRBV29-1 to TRBJ2-7; no firm D call. Trimming left V 0 bases short and J 9 bases short, with 15 bases between. This CDR3 spans 13 amino acids. Germline values: CDR1 SQVTM, CDR2 ANQGSEA. The CDR3 DNA reads TGCAGCGTTGAAGATGCGGTAGACGGGTGGCAGTACTTC. Its translation: CSVEDAVDGWQYF.

This clonotype has a handful of counts. The rearrangement joins TRBV6-5 to TRBJ2-5; 7 bases align to TRBD1. This CDR3 comprises 14 residues. V was clipped by 0 bases and J by 3 bases; unmatched bases: 1. Germline CDR1 and CDR2: MNHEY and SVGAGI. CDR3 in DNA: TGTGCCAGCAGTTACTCTGGACAGGAAGAGACCCAGTACTTC. This gives the protein CASSYSGQEETQYF.